This T cell receptor beta chain was found in a study of T-cell memory formation after mild COVID-19. For the study at large: For the most part, TCR clusters were specific to one donor. Points from the study as a whole: Pre-infection memory showed some responding clones, and this suggested that cross-reactive memory joined. The study found contracting CD4+ clones mainly in CM and EM and contracting CD8+ clones in EMRA.

Trimming left V 1 base short and J 0 bases short, with 5 bases between. Germline V CDR1 and CDR2: DFQATT, SNEGSKA (reference sequence). The CDR3 has 13 amino acids. 5'RACE, which relied on constant-segment primers, yielded TCR alpha and TCR beta cDNA libraries carrying sample barcodes and UMIs. TCRdb reprocessed the 5' RACE reads with MiXCR, giving one entry per CDR3 protein. The sample contains some 490,000 distinct CDR3 sequences, approximately 18% of which appear only once. There are a few counts of this clonotype. Its target is unknown. V and J are TRBV20-1 and TRBJ2-3; no firm D call. Sequenced sample: PBMCs or a T cell subset sorted from them (not recorded which). The TCR comes from an adult woman who had mild COVID-19 (a few samples of this study predate the infection). Cell type and time point are not known. CDR3 nucleotide sequence: TGCAGTGCTAGAGGATGGAGCACAGATACGCAGTATTTT. This gives the protein CSARGWSTDTQYF.